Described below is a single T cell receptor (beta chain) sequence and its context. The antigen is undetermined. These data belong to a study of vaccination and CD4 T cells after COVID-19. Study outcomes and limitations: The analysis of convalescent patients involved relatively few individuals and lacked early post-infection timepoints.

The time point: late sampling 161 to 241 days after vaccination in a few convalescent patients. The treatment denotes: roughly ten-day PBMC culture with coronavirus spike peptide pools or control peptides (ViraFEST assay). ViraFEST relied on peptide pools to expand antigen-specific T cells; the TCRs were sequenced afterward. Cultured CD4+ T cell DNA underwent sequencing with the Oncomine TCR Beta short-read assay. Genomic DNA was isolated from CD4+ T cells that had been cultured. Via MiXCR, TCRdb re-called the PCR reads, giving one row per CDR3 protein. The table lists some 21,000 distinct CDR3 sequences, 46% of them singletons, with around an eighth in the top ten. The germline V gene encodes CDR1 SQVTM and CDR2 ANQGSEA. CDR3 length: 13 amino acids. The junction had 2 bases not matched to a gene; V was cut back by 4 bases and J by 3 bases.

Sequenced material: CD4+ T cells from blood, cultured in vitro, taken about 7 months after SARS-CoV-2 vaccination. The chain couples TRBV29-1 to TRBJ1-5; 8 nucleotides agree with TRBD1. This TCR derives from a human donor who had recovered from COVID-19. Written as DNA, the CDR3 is TGCAGCGTTGGGACAGGGAACAATCAGCCCCAGCATTTT. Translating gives CSVGTGNNQPQHF.